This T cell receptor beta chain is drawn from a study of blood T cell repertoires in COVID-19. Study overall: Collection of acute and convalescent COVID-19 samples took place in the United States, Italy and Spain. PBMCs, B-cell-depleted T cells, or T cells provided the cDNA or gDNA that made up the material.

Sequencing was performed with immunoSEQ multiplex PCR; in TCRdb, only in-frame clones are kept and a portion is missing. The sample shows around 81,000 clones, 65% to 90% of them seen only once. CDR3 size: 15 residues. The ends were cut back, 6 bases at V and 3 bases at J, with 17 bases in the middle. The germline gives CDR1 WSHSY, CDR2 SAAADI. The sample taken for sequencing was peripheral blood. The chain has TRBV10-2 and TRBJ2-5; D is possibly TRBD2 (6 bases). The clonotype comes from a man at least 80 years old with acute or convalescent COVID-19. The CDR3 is CASRSWGGEKETQYF. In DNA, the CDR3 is TGCGCCAGCAGATCCTGGGGAGGAGAGAAAGAGACCCAGTACTTC.